This TCR beta chain was captured in a study of preoperative IRX-2 immunotherapy in early breast cancer. Repertoires were generated with immunoSEQ multiplex PCR, while TCRdb's copy carries only in-frame clones and drops some. The table includes 32,000 or so clones, roughly four fifths detected once. Treatment: preoperative locoregional IRX-2 cytokine immunotherapy. Preoperative locoregional IRX-2 cytokine immunotherapy was tested in the phase Ib source study. Per germline, CDR1 KGHSH and CDR2 LQKENI. The CDR3 runs 15 residues. Trimming pared 3 bases from V and 0 bases from J, leaving 6 bases between. The sample here was lymph node tissue, taken from a patient treated with IRX-2 immunotherapy. The chain employs TRBV18 and TRBJ2-6; D is undetermined. This TCR derives from a human donor with breast cancer. CDR3 sequence reads: CASSPAVSGANVLTF. CDR3 in DNA: TGTGCCAGCTCACCCGCCGTCTCTGGGGCCAACGTCCTGACTTTC.